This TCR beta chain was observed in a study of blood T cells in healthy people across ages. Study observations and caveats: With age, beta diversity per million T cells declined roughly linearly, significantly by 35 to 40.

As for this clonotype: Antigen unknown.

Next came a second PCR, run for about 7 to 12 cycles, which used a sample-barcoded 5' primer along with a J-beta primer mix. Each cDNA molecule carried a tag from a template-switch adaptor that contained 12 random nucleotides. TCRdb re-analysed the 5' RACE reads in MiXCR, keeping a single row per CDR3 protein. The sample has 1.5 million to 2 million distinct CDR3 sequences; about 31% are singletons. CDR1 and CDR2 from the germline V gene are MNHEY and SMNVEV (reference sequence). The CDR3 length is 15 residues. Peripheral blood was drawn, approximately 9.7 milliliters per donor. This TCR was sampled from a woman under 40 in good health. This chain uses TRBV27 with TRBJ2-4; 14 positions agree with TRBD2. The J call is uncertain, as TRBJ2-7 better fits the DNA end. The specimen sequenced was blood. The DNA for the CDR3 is TGTGCCAGCACCCATGGGACTAGCGGGAGCTACGAGCAGTACTTC. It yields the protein CASTHGTSGSYEQYF.